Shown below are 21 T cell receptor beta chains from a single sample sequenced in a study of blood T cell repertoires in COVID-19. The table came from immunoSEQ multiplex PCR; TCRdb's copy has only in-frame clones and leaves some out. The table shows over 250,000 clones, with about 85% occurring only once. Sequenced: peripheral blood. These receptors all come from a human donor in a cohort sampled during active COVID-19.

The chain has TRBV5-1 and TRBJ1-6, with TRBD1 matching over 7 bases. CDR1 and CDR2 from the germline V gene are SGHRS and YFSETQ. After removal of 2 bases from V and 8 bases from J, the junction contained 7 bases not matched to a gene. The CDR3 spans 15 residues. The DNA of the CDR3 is TGCGCCAGCAGCTTAAGACAGGGCGCAGATTCACCCCTCCACTTT. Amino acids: CASSLRQGADSPLHF.

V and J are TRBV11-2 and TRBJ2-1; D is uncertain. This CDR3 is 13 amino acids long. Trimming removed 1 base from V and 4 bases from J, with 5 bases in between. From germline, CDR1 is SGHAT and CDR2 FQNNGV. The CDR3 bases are TGTGCCAGCAGCTTAGGTCCGTACAATGAGCAGTTCTTC. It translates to CASSLGPYNEQFF.

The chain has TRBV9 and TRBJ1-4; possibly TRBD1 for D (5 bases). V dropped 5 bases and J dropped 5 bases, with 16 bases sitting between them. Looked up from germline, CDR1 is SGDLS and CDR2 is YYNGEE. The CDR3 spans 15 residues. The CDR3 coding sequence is TGTGCCAGCAGTGCCGGCCGGGGGTTGAATGAAAAACTGTTTTTT. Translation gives CASSAGRGLNEKLFF.

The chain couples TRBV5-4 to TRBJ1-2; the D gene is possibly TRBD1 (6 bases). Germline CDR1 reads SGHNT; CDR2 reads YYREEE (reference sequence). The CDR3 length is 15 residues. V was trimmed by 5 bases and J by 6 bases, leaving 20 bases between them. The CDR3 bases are TGTGCCAGCAGGCCTTTAAGCGGCAGGGGAGATGGCTACACCTTC. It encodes CASRPLSGRGDGYTF.

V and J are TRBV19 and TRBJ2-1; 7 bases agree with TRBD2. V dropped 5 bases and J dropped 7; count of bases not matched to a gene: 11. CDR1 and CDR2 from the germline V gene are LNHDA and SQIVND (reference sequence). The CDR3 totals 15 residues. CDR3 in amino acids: CASSLKAGIMNEQFF. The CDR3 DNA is TGTGCCAGTAGTCTGAAAGCGGGGATTATGAATGAGCAGTTCTTC.

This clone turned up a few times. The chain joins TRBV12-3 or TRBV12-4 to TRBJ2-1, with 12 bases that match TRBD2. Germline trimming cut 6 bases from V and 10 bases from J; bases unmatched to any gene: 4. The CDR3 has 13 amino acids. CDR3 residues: CASRLGLAGEQFF. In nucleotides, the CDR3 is TGTGCCAGCAGACTCGGACTAGCGGGAGAGCAGTTCTTC.

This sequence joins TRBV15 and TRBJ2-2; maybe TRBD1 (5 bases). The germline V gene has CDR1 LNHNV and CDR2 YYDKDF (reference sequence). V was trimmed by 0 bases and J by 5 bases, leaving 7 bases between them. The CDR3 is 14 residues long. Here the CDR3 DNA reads TGTGCCACCAGCAGAGAATCAGGGACCGGGGAGCTGTTTTTT. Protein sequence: CATSRESGTGELFF.

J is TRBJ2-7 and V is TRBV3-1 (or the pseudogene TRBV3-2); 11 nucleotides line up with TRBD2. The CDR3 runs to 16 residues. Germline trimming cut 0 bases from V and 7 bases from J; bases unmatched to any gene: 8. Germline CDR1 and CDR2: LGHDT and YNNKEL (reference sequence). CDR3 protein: CASSQDEPSGRREQYF. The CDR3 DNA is TGTGCCAGCAGCCAAGATGAGCCTAGCGGGAGGAGGGAGCAGTACTTC.

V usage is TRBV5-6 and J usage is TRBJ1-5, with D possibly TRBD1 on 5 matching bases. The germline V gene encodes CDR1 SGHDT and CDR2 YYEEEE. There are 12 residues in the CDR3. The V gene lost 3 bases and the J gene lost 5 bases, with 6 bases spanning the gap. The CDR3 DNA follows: TGTGCCAGCAGCTCGGGGGATCAGCCCCAGCATTTT. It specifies CASSSGDQPQHF.

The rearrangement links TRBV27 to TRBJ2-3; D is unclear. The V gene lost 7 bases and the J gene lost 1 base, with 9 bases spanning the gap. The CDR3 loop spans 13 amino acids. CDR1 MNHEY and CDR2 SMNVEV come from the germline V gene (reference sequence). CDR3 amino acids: CASTPAGTDTQYF. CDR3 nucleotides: TGTGCCAGCACCCCTGCAGGCACAGATACGCAGTATTTT.

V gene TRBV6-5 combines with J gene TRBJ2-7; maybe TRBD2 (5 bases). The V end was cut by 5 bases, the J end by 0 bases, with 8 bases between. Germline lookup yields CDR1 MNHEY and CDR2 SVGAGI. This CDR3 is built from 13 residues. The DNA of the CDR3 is TGTGCCAGCAGTACGGGGTCCTCCTACGAGCAGTACTTC. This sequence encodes CASSTGSSYEQYF.

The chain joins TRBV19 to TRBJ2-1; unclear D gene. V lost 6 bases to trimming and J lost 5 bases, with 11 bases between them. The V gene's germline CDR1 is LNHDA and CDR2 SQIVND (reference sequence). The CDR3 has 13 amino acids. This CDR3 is CASSPLLHNEQFF. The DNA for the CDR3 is TGTGCCAGTAGCCCTCTTCTACACAATGAGCAGTTCTTC. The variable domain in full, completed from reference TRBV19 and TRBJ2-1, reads DGGITQSPKYLFRKEGQNVTLSCEQNLNHDAMYWYRQDPGQGLRLIYYSQIVNDFQKGDIAEGYSVSREKKESFPLTVTSAQKNPTAFYLCASSPLLHNEQFFGPGTRLTVL.

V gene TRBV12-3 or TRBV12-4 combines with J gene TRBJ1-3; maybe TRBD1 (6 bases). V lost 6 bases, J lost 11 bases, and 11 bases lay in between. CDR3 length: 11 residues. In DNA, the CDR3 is TGTGCCAGCAGCCCACAGGGTGCCATATATTTT. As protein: CASSPQGAIYF.

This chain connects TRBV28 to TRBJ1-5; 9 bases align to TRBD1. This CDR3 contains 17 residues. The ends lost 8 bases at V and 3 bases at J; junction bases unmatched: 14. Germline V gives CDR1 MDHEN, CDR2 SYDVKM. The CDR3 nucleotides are TGTGCCAGCGATACTAGGACAGGGGCGACCTCCAATCAGCCCCAGCATTTT. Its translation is CASDTRTGATSNQPQHF. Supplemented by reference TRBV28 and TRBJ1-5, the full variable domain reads DVKVTQSSRYLVKRTGEKVFLECVQDMDHENMFWYRQDPGLGLRLIYFSYDVKMKEKGDIPEGYSVSREKKERFSLILESASTNQTSMYLCASDTRTGATSNQPQHFGDGTRLSIL.

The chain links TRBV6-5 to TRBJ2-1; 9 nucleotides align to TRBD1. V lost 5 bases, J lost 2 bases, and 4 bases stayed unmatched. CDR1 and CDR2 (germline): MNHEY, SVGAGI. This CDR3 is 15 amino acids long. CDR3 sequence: CASSPTGGPYNEQFF. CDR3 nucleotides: TGTGCCAGCAGTCCGACAGGGGGGCCCTACAATGAGCAGTTCTTC.

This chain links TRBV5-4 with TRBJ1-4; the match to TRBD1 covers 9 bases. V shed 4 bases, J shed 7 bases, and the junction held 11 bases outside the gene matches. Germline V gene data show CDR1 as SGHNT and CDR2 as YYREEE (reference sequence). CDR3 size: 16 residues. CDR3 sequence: CASSRQGVPLGEKLFF. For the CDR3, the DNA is TGTGCCAGCAGCCGACAGGGGGTGCCTTTGGGTGAAAAACTGTTTTTT.

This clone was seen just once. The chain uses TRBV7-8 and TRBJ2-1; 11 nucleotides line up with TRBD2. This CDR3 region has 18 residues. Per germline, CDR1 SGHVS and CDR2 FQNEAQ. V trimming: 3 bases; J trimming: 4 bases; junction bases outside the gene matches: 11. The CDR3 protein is CASSFEGSSGGRYNEQFF. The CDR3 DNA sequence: TGTGCCAGCAGCTTCGAAGGGTCTAGCGGGGGGCGGTACAATGAGCAGTTCTTC.

This chain's CDR3 is CASSPRQVPSGNTIYF. CDR3 DNA: TGTGCCAGCAGCCCTAGACAGGTCCCCTCTGGAAACACCATATATTTT. The V and J genes are TRBV9 and TRBJ1-3, with D perhaps TRBD1 (6 bases). Looked up from germline, CDR1 is SGDLS and CDR2 is YYNGEE. V dropped 4 bases and J dropped 0 bases, with 14 bases sitting between them. This CDR3 contains 16 residues.

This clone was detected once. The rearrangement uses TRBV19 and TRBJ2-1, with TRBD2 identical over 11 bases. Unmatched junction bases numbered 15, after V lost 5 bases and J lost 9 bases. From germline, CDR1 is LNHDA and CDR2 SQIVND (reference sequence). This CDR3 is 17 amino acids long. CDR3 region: CASSPLILAGDHPEQFF. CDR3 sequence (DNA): TGTGCCAGTAGTCCCCTAATACTAGCGGGAGATCATCCTGAGCAGTTCTTC.

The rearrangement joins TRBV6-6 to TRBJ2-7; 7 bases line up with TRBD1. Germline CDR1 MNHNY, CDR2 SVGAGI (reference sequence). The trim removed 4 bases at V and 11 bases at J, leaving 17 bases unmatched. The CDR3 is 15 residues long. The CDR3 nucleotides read TGTGCCAGCAGTTCCGAGTTGAGGGGGCGCAGCAAGGAGTACTTC. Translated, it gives CASSSELRGRSKEYF.

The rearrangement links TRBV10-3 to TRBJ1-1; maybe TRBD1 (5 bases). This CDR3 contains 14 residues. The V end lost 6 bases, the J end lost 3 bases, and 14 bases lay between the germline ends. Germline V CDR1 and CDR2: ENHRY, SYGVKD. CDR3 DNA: TGTGCCATCAGGGGCGTGGGGGGTTACACTGAAGCTTTCTTT. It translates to CAIRGVGGYTEAFF.